Listed here are 21 T cell receptor beta chains from one sample, sequenced in a study of T cell responses to AZD1222 COVID-19 vaccine. TCRdb's copy holds only in-frame clones and misses some; the assay was immunoSEQ multiplex PCR. The sample includes approximately 77,000 clones, about 92% of them seen just once. The sequencing used peripheral blood, collected 28 days after the second AZD1222 dose. The receptors come from an adult who received the AZD1222 COVID-19 vaccine.

The chain has TRBV7-6 and TRBJ2-3; 7 bases are a match to TRBD1. Germline CDR1 SGHVS, CDR2 FNYEAQ. V gave up 3 bases and J gave up 2 bases; unmatched junction bases: 5. The CDR3 is 15 amino acids. CDR3 sequence reads: CASSFPGQPTDTQYF. The CDR3 DNA reads as TGTGCCAGCAGCTTCCCGGGACAGCCCACAGATACGCAGTATTTT.

V is TRBV18 and J is TRBJ1-3; D unresolved. CDR3 size: 14 residues. The V and J ends lost 2 bases and 3 bases respectively, with 8 bases between them. Germline CDR1 KGHSH, CDR2 LQKENI. In DNA, the CDR3 is TGTGCCAGCTCACCAGGGCCAGATGGAAACACCATATATTTT. This sequence encodes CASSPGPDGNTIYF.

In nucleotides, the CDR3 is TGTGCCAGCAGCGTAGTTCTAGCGGCAAACAATGAGCAGTTCTTC. This gives the protein CASSVVLAANNEQFF. The chain has TRBV9 and TRBJ2-1; 7 nucleotides agree with TRBD2. Germline CDR1 and CDR2: SGDLS and YYNGEE. The V and J ends lost 0 bases and 5 bases, in that order; junction bases with no gene match: 5. This CDR3 region has 15 residues.

The chain carries TRBV7-2 and TRBJ2-3, with 14 bases aligning to TRBD2. The CDR3 runs to 16 residues. Unmatched junction bases numbered 5, after V lost 5 bases and J lost 4 bases. In germline, CDR1 is SGHTA, CDR2 FQGNSA. CDR3: CASSAPGLAGADTQYF. In nucleotides, the CDR3 is TGTGCCAGCAGCGCACCGGGACTAGCGGGAGCAGATACGCAGTATTTT.

This sequence joins TRBV11-2 and TRBJ2-2, with D tentatively TRBD1 (6 bases). The V gene's germline CDR1 is SGHAT and CDR2 FQNNGV. The CDR3 runs 15 residues. Trimming left V 4 bases short and J 1 base short, with 10 bases between. The CDR3 coding sequence is TGTGCCAGCAGCTCACTGACAGGGAACACCGGGGAGCTGTTTTTT. It yields the protein CASSSLTGNTGELFF.

J is TRBJ2-7 and V is TRBV28, with D possibly TRBD2 on 5 matching bases. Germline V CDR1 and CDR2: MDHEN, SYDVKM. The length of the CDR3 is 13 residues. The germline V and J ends were trimmed by 3 bases and 1 base, with 7 bases remaining between them. The CDR3 here is CASSLGVSYEQYF. CDR3 bases: TGTGCCAGCAGTTTGGGAGTTTCCTACGAGCAGTACTTC.

About this clone: One end of the junction does not line up with germline, which may come from a read error. The chain has TRBV6-5 and TRBJ1-2; TRBD1 is a possible D gene (5 bases). Germline V gene sequence: CDR1 MNHEY, CDR2 SVGAGI. The CDR3 runs 13 residues. The DNA for the CDR3 is TGTGCCAGCAATAACCGGGACGGAGGTAACTTCGCCTTC. Its protein is CASNNRDGGNFAF.

The chain joins TRBV4-2 to TRBJ2-3, with TRBD2 matching 8 bases. The CDR3 is made up of 16 amino acids. V was clipped by 1 base and J by 4 bases; unmatched bases: 7. CDR1 LGHNA and CDR2 YNFKEQ come from the germline V gene. CDR3: CASSQGSAGDPDTQYF. As DNA, the CDR3 is TGTGCCAGCAGCCAAGGATCAGCGGGAGACCCAGATACGCAGTATTTT.

The gene calls are TRBV6-5 and TRBJ2-7, with 9 positions matching TRBD2. The CDR3 is made up of 16 amino acids. CDR1 is MNHEY and CDR2 is SVGAGI in the germline V gene. Losses at the gene ends were 2 bases for V and 1 base for J; bases not matched to a gene: 6. Here the CDR3 reads CASSYRSSGISYEQYF. For the CDR3, the DNA is TGTGCCAGCAGTTACCGCTCTAGCGGGATTTCCTACGAGCAGTACTTC.

The chain carries TRBV30 and TRBJ2-7; a weak D match, TRBD2 (6 bases). The V gene's germline CDR1 is GTSNPN and CDR2 SVGIG (reference sequence). The CDR3 extends over 12 amino acids. The V gene lost 8 bases and the J gene lost 2 bases, with 13 bases spanning the gap. The CDR3 is CAIERVPYEQYF. The CDR3 region has the DNA TGTGCCATTGAGCGGGTACCCTACGAGCAGTACTTC.

The chain couples TRBV7-6 to TRBJ1-4; 12 nucleotides align to TRBD1. V gave up 5 bases and J gave up 2 bases; unmatched junction bases: 9. Germline V lookup: CDR1 SGHVS, CDR2 FNYEAQ. The CDR3 runs 18 residues. The CDR3 DNA is TGTGCCAGCAGCCGCCGGGACAGGGGGCTCCCCACTAATGAAAAACTGTTTTTT. It specifies CASSRRDRGLPTNEKLFF.

This chain joins TRBV7-2 and TRBJ2-7; tentatively, D is TRBD2 (5 bases). The germline gives CDR1 SGHTA, CDR2 FQGNSA. V gave up 4 bases and J gave up 0 bases, with 13 bases separating them. The CDR3 is 15 amino acids. CDR3 in amino acids: CASSSDWAYSYEQYF. The CDR3 DNA reads TGTGCCAGCAGCTCGGACTGGGCCTACTCCTACGAGCAGTACTTC.

The chain employs TRBV27 and TRBJ2-7; perhaps TRBD1 as D (5 bases). CDR1 and CDR2 (germline): MNHEY, SMNVEV (reference sequence). There are 15 residues in the CDR3. V lost 1 base to trimming and J lost 5 bases, with 15 bases between them. Here the CDR3 DNA reads TGTGCCAGCAGTTTATGGGGCCCTCAAAGCGACGAGCAGTACTTC. Translation: CASSLWGPQSDEQYF.

V gene TRBV7-3 combines with J gene TRBJ1-1; D remains unclear. Germline V gene lookup returns CDR1 SGHTA and CDR2 FQGTGA. V lost 6 bases to trimming and J lost 1 base, with 15 bases between them. This CDR3 has 15 residues. The CDR3 nucleotides read TGTGCCAGCAGTCAATACCCTTCGTCGAACACTGAAGCTTTCTTT. Translated, it gives CASSQYPSSNTEAFF.

This chain links TRBV28 with TRBJ1-4; 8 nucleotides agree with TRBD1. CDR3 length: 14 residues. Per the germline V gene, CDR1 is MDHEN and CDR2 is SYDVKM. With 6 bases clipped from V and 7 bases from J, the junction kept 7 bases outside the gene matches. The CDR3 loop is CASRITGGGEKLFF. The CDR3 DNA follows: TGTGCCAGCAGAATAACAGGGGGTGGTGAAAAACTGTTTTTT.

This clone has more than one count but fewer than ten. The chain links TRBV6-5 to TRBJ1-6; D is unclear. This CDR3 has 15 residues. Germline values: CDR1 MNHEY, CDR2 SVGAGI. Trimming removed 1 base at V and 0 bases at J, with 4 bases between. CDR3 loop: CASSYYSSYNSPLHF. In DNA, the CDR3 is TGTGCCAGCAGTTACTACAGCTCCTATAATTCACCCCTCCACTTT.

The gene calls are TRBV9 and TRBJ2-4, with D perhaps matching TRBD2 (6 bases). V lost 1 base to trimming and J lost 2 bases, with 13 bases between them. Per germline, CDR1 SGDLS and CDR2 YYNGEE. The CDR3 length is 16 residues. The CDR3 region has the DNA TGTGCCAGCAGCGTATCTAGCGACAATTCCAAAAACATTCAGTACTTC. As protein: CASSVSSDNSKNIQYF.

CDR3 sequence (DNA): TGCAGCGTTGAAGACAGTCGGGGGAACACTGAAGCTTTCTTT. This gives the protein CSVEDSRGNTEAFF. The chain links TRBV29-1 to TRBJ1-1; no firm D call. Germline V CDR1 and CDR2: SQVTM, ANQGSEA. V lost 0 bases and J 1 base, leaving 9 bases between the germline ends. The CDR3 contains 14 residues. The variable domain in full, completed from reference TRBV29-1 and TRBJ1-1, reads SAVISQKPSRDICQRGTSLTIQCQVDSQVTMMFWYRQQPGQSLTLIATANQGSEATYESGFVIDKFPISRPNLTFSTLTVSNMSPEDSSIYLCSVEDSRGNTEAFFGQGTRLTVV.

J is TRBJ2-1 and V is TRBV5-1; D uncertain. The ends were cut back, 1 base at V and 5 bases at J, with 13 bases in the middle. CDR1 SGHRS and CDR2 YFSETQ come from the germline V gene. This CDR3 has 15 amino acids. The CDR3 sequence: CASSLKIDVNNEQFF. The DNA of the CDR3 is TGCGCCAGCAGCTTGAAAATCGACGTAAACAATGAGCAGTTCTTC.

J is TRBJ2-7 and V is TRBV4-1; 8 bases map to TRBD2. J lost 2 bases, V lost 0 bases, and 6 bases had no gene match. This CDR3 has 16 amino acids. Germline V CDR1 and CDR2: MGHRA, YSYEKL. CDR3 amino acids: CASSQDQAGVTYEQYF. DNA for the CDR3: TGCGCCAGCAGCCAAGATCAAGCGGGAGTAACCTACGAGCAGTACTTC.

The rearrangement links TRBV19 to TRBJ2-1, with a weak D call TRBD2 (6 bases). The CDR3 length is 16 residues. The germline V gene has CDR1 LNHDA and CDR2 SQIVND (reference sequence). Trimming stripped 4 bases from V and 0 bases from J, with 13 bases between. The CDR3 loop is CASSNPKGGSYNEQFF. The CDR3 DNA sequence: TGTGCCAGTAGTAATCCGAAGGGAGGCTCCTACAATGAGCAGTTCTTC.